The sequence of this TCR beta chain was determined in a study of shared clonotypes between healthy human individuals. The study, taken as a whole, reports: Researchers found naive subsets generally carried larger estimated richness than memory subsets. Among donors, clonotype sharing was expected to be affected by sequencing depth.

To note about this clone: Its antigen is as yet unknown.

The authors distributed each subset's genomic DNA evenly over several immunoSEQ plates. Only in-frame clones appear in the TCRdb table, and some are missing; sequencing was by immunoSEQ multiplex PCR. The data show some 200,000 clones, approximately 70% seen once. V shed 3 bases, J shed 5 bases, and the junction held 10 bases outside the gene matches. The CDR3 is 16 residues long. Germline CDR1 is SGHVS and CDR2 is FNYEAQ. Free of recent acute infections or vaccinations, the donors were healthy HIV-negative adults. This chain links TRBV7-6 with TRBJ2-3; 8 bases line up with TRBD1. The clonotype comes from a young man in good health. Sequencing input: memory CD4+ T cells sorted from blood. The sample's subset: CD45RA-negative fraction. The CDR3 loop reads CASSFTGGLVGDTQYF. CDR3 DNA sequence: TGTGCCAGCAGCTTCACAGGGGGTCTAGTTGGAGATACGCAGTATTTT.